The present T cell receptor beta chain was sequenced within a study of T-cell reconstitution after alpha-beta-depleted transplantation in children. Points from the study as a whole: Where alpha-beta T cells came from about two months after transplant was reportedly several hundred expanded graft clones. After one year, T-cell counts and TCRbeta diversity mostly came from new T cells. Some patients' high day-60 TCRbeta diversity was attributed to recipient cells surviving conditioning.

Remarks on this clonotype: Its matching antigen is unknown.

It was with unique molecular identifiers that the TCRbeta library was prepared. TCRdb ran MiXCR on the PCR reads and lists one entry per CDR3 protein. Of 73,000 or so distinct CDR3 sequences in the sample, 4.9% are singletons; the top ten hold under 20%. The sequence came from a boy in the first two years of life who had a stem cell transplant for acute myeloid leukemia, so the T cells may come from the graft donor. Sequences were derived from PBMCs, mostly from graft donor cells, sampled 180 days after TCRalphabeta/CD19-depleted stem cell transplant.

CDR3 in DNA: TGCGCCAGCAGCCAAGAGCCAGGGAGAGAGACCCAGTACTTC. It is translated as CASSQEPGRETQYF. The chain employs TRBV4-1 and TRBJ2-5; tentatively, D is TRBD1 or TRBD2 (5 bases each). V lost 0 bases and J 4 bases, leaving 9 bases between the germline ends. This CDR3 contains 14 residues. Germline lookup yields CDR1 MGHRA and CDR2 YSYEKL.